A selection of T cell receptor beta chains follows, all from one sample in a study of Ad26.COV2.S vaccination and SARS-CoV-2 variants. Clones were read by immunoSEQ multiplex PCR, and TCRdb kept only the in-frame ones, dropping some. The table includes roughly 700,000 clones, roughly 90% detected once. Sequences were derived from peripheral blood, sampled in a trial of Ad26.COV2.S vaccine versus placebo. All receptors come from a person between 18 and 59 years old who received the Ad26.COV2.S COVID-19 vaccine or a placebo. CDR3s include the opening cysteine and the closing phenylalanine or tryptophan. The D gene is left open where the match is weak.

TRBD2 TRBV18 CASSPLAGAETQYF
TRBD1 TRBV7-2 CASSLGLGDRAKNYGYTF
- TRBV24-1 CATSERGDTQYF
- TRBV7-9 CASSSTETQYF
- TRBV10-3 CAISESAQETQYF
- TRBV30 CAWSALGGQFF
- TRBV11-1 CASSLVANAGELFF
- TRBV6-5 CASSLGGSGNTEAFF
TRBD2 TRBV19 CASSPGLAVNEQFF
- TRBV18 CASSPRLVQGDEQFF
TRBD1 TRBV9 CASSFSGTATYGYTF
TRBD1 TRBV24-1 CATSERQGTGELFF
- TRBV9 CASSVEAPTDTQYF
TRBD2 TRBV29-1 CSVGTSGGNEQFF
- TRBV12-3/TRBV12-4 CASSSDGGTQYF
- TRBV20-1 CSALDSYEQYF
- TRBV10-3 CAISEGVPRGSEAFF
- TRBV7-3 CASSLMGGGLYGYTF
TRBD1 TRBV6-5 CAVNRGPEQFF
TRBD2 TRBV6-6 CASTATSGGRYEQYF